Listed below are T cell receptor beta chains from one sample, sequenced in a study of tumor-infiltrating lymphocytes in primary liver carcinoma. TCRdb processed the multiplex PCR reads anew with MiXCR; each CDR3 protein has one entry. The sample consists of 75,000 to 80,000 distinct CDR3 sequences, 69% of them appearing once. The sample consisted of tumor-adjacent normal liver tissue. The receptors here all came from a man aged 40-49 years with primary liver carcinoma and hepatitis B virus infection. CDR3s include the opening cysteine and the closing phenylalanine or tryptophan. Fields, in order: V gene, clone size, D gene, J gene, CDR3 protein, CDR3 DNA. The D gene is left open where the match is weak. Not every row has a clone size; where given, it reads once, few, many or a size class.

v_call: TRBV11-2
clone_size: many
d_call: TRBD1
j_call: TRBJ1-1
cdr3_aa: CASSFNRGPNTEAFF
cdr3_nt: TGTGCCAGCAGTTTCAACAGGGGCCCGAACACTGAAGCTTTCTTT

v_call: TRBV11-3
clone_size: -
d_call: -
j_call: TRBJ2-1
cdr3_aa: CASSLRVSNNEQFF
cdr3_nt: TGTGCCAGCAGCTTAAGGGTCAGTAACAATGAGCAGTTCTTC

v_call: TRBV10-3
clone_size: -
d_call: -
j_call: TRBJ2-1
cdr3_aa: CAINDATATVSYNERFF
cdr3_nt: TGTGCCATCAATGATGCGACAGCAACAGTATCCTACAATGAGCGGTTCTTC

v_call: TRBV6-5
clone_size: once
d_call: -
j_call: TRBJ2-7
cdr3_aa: CTSNYSGEGGYEQYF
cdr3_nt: TGTACCAGCAATTACTCGGGGGAGGGGGGCTACGAGCAGTACTTC

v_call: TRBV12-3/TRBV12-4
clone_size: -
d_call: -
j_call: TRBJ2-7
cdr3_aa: CASTSDSYEQYF
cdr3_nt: TGTGCCAGCACCTCGGACAGCTACGAGCAGTACTTC

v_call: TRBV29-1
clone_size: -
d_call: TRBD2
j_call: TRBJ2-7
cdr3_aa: CSVSSGMLGEQYF
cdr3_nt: TGCAGCGTTTCTAGCGGGATGCTAGGCGAGCAGTACTTC

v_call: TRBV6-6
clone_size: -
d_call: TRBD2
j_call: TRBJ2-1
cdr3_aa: CASRTSGSAGVEQFF
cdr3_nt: TGTGCCAGCAGGACTAGCGGGAGCGCCGGGGTTGAGCAGTTCTTC

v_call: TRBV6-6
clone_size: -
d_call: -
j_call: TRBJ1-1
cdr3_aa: CASSYEDTGAFF
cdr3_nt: TGTGCCAGCAGTTACGAGGACACTGGAGCTTTCTTT

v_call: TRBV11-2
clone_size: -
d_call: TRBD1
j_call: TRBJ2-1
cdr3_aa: CTSSLGTGGSFNEQFF
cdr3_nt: TGTACCAGCAGCTTGGGGACAGGGGGTTCCTTCAATGAGCAATTCTTC

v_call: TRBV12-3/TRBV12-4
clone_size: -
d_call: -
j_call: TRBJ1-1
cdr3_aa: CASSLDGSGAFF
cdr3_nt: TGTGCCAGCAGTTTAGACGGGTCTGGAGCTTTCTTT

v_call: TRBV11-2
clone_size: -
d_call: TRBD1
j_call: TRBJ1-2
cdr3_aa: CASSLGTGRFHYTF
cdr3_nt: TGTGCCAGCAGCTTGGGGACAGGGCGATTTCACTACACATTC

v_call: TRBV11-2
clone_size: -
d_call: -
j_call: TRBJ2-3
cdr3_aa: CAGSSTWAGAYAQYF
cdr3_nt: TGTGCCGGCAGTTCAACCTGGGCAGGGGCTTATGCGCAGTATTTT

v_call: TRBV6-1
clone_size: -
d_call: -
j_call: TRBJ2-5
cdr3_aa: CASQCFPNETQYF
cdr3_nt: TGTGCCAGTCAGTGTTTTCCCAATGAGACCCAGTACTTC

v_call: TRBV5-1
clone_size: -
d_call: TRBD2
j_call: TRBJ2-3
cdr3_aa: CASSPGLAATNTQYF
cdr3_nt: TGCGCCAGCAGCCCGGGACTAGCGGCCACAAATACGCAGTATTTT

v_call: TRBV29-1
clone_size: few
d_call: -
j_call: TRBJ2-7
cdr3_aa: CSVGGGSFSECF
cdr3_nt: -

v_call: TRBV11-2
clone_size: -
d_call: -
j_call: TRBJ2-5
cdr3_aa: CASSFEWNQRETQYF
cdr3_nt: TGTGCCAGCAGCTTCGAGTGGAATCAGAGGGAGACCCAGTACTTC

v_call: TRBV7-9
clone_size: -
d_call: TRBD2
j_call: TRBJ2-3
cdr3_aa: CANSLFPQWLAGSTDTQYF
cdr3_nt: TGTGCCAACAGCTTATTCCCCCAATGGCTAGCGGGGTCCACAGATACGCAGTATTTT

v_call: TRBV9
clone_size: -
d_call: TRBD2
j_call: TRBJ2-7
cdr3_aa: CASSVAGGGEQYF
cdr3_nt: TGTGCCAGCAGCGTAGCGGGGGGGGGCGAGCAGTACTTC

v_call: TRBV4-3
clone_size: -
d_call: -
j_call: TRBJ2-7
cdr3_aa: CASSQPGELEQYF
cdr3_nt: TGCGCCAGCAGCCAACCTGGAGAGCTCGAGCAGTACTTC

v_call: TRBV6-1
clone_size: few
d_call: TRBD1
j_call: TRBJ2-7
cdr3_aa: CATETGGHYEQYF
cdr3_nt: TGTGCCACCGAGACAGGGGGCCACTACGAGCAGTACTTC

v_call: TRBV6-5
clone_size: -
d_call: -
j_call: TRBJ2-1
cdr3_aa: CFSTQRNEQFF
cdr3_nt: TGTTTCAGCACCCAGCGAAATGAGCAGTTCTTC

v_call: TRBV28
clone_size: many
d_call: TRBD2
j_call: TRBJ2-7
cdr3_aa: CASSLSGLIYEQYF
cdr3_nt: TGTGCCAGCAGTTTATCGGGACTAATCTACGAGCAGTACTTC